The 9 T cell receptor beta chains below come from one sample, sequenced in a study of blood T cell repertoires in COVID-19. TCRdb keeps only in-frame clones here, not all; method: immunoSEQ multiplex PCR. The sample holds 300,000 to 400,000 clones; around 87% are singletons and the top ten take over 0.9%. Sequencing used PBMCs or T cells enriched from blood (not recorded which). These receptors were obtained from a woman in her twenties or thirties with acute COVID-19.

The chain employs TRBV30 and TRBJ2-1; 11 nucleotides align to TRBD2. Losses at the gene ends were 0 bases for V and 9 bases for J; bases not matched to a gene: 22. This CDR3 spans 20 amino acids. Germline V lookup: CDR1 GTSNPN, CDR2 SVGIG (reference sequence). The CDR3 DNA reads as TGTGCCTGGAGTGTATACCCCTTACTAGCGGGGGTTCAAAAGGCGTCTGAGCAGTTCTTC. Amino acid sequence: CAWSVYPLLAGVQKASEQFF.

The chain recombines TRBV24-1 with TRBJ2-7; 7 bases fit TRBD1. CDR3 length: 16 residues. The ends lost 3 bases at V and 4 bases at J; junction bases unmatched: 11. Germline V gene sequence: CDR1 KGHDR, CDR2 SFDVKD. The CDR3 bases are TGTGCCACCAGTGATCCGCAGGGGGATTCTGCGTACGAGCAGTACTTC. Translated, it gives CATSDPQGDSAYEQYF.

The CDR3 DNA follows: TGTGCCAGCACAGTAAGGGAAGGGGTTCACTACGAGCAGTACTTC. This codes for CASTVREGVHYEQYF. The V and J genes are TRBV27 and TRBJ2-7; D is possibly TRBD1 (5 bases). The V gene's germline CDR1 is MNHEY and CDR2 SMNVEV (reference sequence). Trimming removed 7 bases at V and 3 bases at J, with 19 bases between. The CDR3 runs 15 residues.

This clone showed up just a few times. The CDR3 reads CASSQDRANVLTF. CDR3 sequence (DNA): TGTGCCAGCAGTCAGGACAGGGCCAACGTCCTGACTTTC. The V and J genes are TRBV6-5 and TRBJ2-6, with D possibly matching TRBD1 (5 bases). The CDR3 spans 13 residues. Germline V gives CDR1 MNHEY, CDR2 SVGAGI. Trimming took 5 bases from V and 5 from J, leaving 7 bases between them.

V and J are TRBV10-3 and TRBJ1-2; tentatively, D is TRBD1 (5 bases). Looked up from germline, CDR1 is ENHRY and CDR2 is SYGVKD. Trimming removed 5 bases from V and 0 bases from J, with 13 bases in between. The length of the CDR3 is 15 residues. CDR3 amino acids: CAISSLRASNYGYTF. In DNA, the CDR3 is TGTGCCATCAGTAGCCTCAGGGCCTCTAACTATGGCTACACCTTC.

The chain joins TRBV7-9 to TRBJ2-7, with TRBD1 identical over 7 bases. The CDR3 runs to 14 residues. Germline values: CDR1 SEHNR, CDR2 FQNEAQ (reference sequence). J gave up 6 bases and V 1 base, and 6 bases lay outside the gene matches. CDR3 nucleotide sequence: TGTGCCAGCAGCTTAGAGGGGGCGCATTCCGAGCAGTACTTC. Translating gives CASSLEGAHSEQYF.

This rearrangement joins TRBV19 to TRBJ1-5, with a tentative D call TRBD1 (5 bases). The ends were cut back, 1 base at V and 3 bases at J, with 7 bases in the middle. Germline assignment: CDR1 LNHDA and CDR2 SQIVND (reference sequence). This CDR3 is 14 amino acids long. The CDR3 is CASSIGQFNQPQHF. DNA of the CDR3: TGTGCCAGTAGTATAGGACAGTTCAATCAGCCCCAGCATTTT.

The rearrangement uses TRBV6-5 and TRBJ1-6; D uncertain. The CDR3 contains 15 residues. The V end lost 2 bases, the J end lost 6 bases, and 11 bases lay between the germline ends. The germline V gene has CDR1 MNHEY and CDR2 SVGAGI. The CDR3 loop is CASSYAEGGNSPLHF. The CDR3, as DNA: TGTGCCAGCAGTTACGCGGAGGGTGGTAATTCACCCCTCCACTTT.

In this sample, this clone turned up once. J is TRBJ2-7 and V is TRBV10-2; possibly TRBD1 for D (5 bases). The CDR3 runs 12 residues. Germline V gene sequence: CDR1 WSHSY, CDR2 SAAADI. V was clipped by 7 bases and J by 6 bases, with 13 bases between them. The CDR3 spells CASTKTGFEQYF. The CDR3 coding sequence is TGCGCCAGCACGAAAACAGGCTTCGAGCAGTACTTC.